Presented here are 22 T cell receptor beta chains from one specimen sequenced in a study of blood T cell repertoires in COVID-19. TCRdb keeps only in-frame clones here, not all; method: immunoSEQ multiplex PCR. Of more than 100,000 clones listed, almost 85% were seen once; the top ten hold about an eighth. What was sequenced was peripheral blood. These receptors all come from a woman under 40 who had recovered from COVID-19.

Only a few counts were recorded for this clone. The rearrangement links TRBV11-3 to TRBJ2-1; the D gene is possibly TRBD2 (6 bases). Between the trimmed V and J ends, which lost 5 bases and 6 bases, there was a span of 14 bases. This CDR3 region has 14 residues. Germline V gene data show CDR1 as SGHNT and CDR2 as YENEEA. The CDR3 sequence: CASSPAGTINEQFF. CDR3 DNA: TGTGCCAGCAGCCCGGCGGGAACGATCAATGAGCAGTTCTTC. Together with reference TRBV11-3 and TRBJ2-1, the CDR3 gives the full variable domain: EAGVVQSPRYKIIEKKQPVAFWCNPISGHNTLYWYLQNLGQGPELLIRYENEEAVDDSQLPKDRFSAERLKGVDSTLKIQPAELGDSAVYLCASSPAGTINEQFFGPGTRLTVL.

The chain couples TRBV18 to TRBJ2-2, with a possible D match to TRBD2 (5 bases). Germline loops: CDR1 KGHSH, CDR2 LQKENI. Trimming pared 5 bases from V and 0 bases from J, leaving 10 bases between. CDR3 length: 15 amino acids. CDR3 bases: TGTGCCAGCTCAGGTACGGGATCGAACACCGGGGAGCTGTTTTTT. Translation gives CASSGTGSNTGELFF.

V is TRBV5-6 and J is TRBJ1-5; 9 nucleotides line up with TRBD1. Per the germline V gene, CDR1 is SGHDT and CDR2 is YYEEEE. The CDR3 totals 17 residues. J was trimmed by 0 bases and V by 0 bases; bases with no gene match: 4. The chain's CDR3 is CASSLATGGYSNQPQHF. In nucleotides, the CDR3 is TGTGCCAGCAGCTTGGCGACAGGGGGATATAGCAATCAGCCCCAGCATTTT.

J is TRBJ1-5 and V is TRBV7-9; possible D gene TRBD1, 6 bases. Trimming stripped 0 bases from V and 5 bases from J, with 11 bases between. The V gene's germline CDR1 is SEHNR and CDR2 FQNEAQ (reference sequence). The length of the CDR3 is 15 residues. This chain's CDR3 is CASSLAGRGDQPQHF. The CDR3 DNA reads TGTGCCAGCAGCTTAGCGGGCAGGGGAGATCAGCCCCAGCATTTT. The full variable domain, in which reference TRBV7-9 and TRBJ1-5 provide the parts outside the CDR3, is DTGVSQNPRHKITKRGQNVTFRCDPISEHNRLYWYRQTLGQGPEFLTYFQNEAQLEKSRLLSDRFSAERPKGSFSTLEIQRTEQGDSAMYLCASSLAGRGDQPQHFGDGTRLSIL.

The table lists this clone with a few counts. V gene TRBV7-8 combines with J gene TRBJ1-5; no clear D gene. The CDR3 contains 17 residues. V lost 1 base and J lost 3, with 16 bases in between. The germline V gene encodes CDR1 SGHVS and CDR2 FQNEAQ. CDR3 sequence: CASSLVGKRPNNQPQHF. CDR3 coding DNA: TGTGCCAGCAGCTTAGTTGGTAAGAGGCCTAACAATCAGCCCCAGCATTTT.

The chain joins TRBV5-6 to TRBJ2-5; possible D gene TRBD2, 5 bases. With 5 bases removed from V and 2 bases from J, the gap between germline ends came to 13 bases. The CDR3 has 14 residues. Germline values: CDR1 SGHDT, CDR2 YYEEEE. CDR3 DNA sequence: TGTGCCAGCAGGTCTGGCGGGCCGCAAGAGACCCAGTACTTC. Encoded protein: CASRSGGPQETQYF.

The J gene is TRBJ2-3, the V gene TRBV2; 10 bases are shared with TRBD2. The CDR3 is 16 residues long. CDR1 is SNHLY, CDR2 FYNNEI, per germline. The trim removed 2 bases at V and 2 bases at J, leaving 4 bases unmatched. The CDR3 DNA follows: TGTGCCAGCAGTGAACTAGCGGGGGCCCTCACAGATACGCAGTATTTT. Encoded protein: CASSELAGALTDTQYF.

The CDR3 DNA is TGTGCCAGCAGTTTAGGCAGGGAAGGCTACACCTTC. This encodes CASSLGREGYTF. The chain recombines TRBV12-3 or TRBV12-4 with TRBJ1-2; tentatively, D is TRBD1 (5 bases). This CDR3 region has 12 residues. V shed 1 base and J shed 8 bases, with 8 bases lying between them.

This chain uses TRBV5-3 with TRBJ2-1; 8 nucleotides match TRBD2. TRBV5-3 is known as an ORF, though its function is uncertain. This CDR3 has 16 residues. Trimming at V came to 3 bases and at J to 4 bases, leaving 9 bases not matched to a gene. The CDR3 DNA reads as TGTGCCAGAAGCTGGCCGCCAGCGGGGGAGTACAATGAGCAGTTCTTC. Protein product: CARSWPPAGEYNEQFF.

Details on this clone: Germline and junction disagree at one end, which may indicate a read error. The CDR3 sequence is CASSPNKPGSTNEKLFF. CDR3 nucleotide sequence: TGTGCCAGCTCACCTAACAAACCGGGTTCAACGAATGAAAAACTGTTTTTT. The V and J genes are TRBV18 and TRBJ1-4; unclear D gene. Germline V CDR1 and CDR2: KGHSH, LQKENI. CDR3 length: 17 amino acids.

This clone came up a few times. The chain carries TRBV3-1 (or the pseudogene TRBV3-2) and TRBJ2-5; tentatively, D is TRBD1 (6 bases). The germline V gene has CDR1 LGHDT and CDR2 YNNKEL (reference sequence). V was shortened by 8 bases and J by 4 bases, with 11 bases between the two germline ends. CDR3 length: 12 amino acids. CDR3 residues: CASVSRGETQYF. The DNA for the CDR3 is TGTGCCAGCGTTAGCAGGGGAGAGACCCAGTACTTC.

The rearrangement links TRBV29-1 to TRBJ1-2; no clear D gene. This CDR3 has 14 amino acids. V dropped 7 bases and J dropped 3 bases, with 18 bases sitting between them. Germline CDR1 is SQVTM and CDR2 is ANQGSEA. The CDR3 loop reads CSAVGRGSDYGYTF. The CDR3 DNA reads TGCAGCGCCGTCGGGCGGGGATCAGACTATGGCTACACCTTC.

The V gene is TRBV7-9, the J gene TRBJ1-2; the match to TRBD1 covers 10 bases. This CDR3 is built from 13 residues. Germline lookup yields CDR1 SEHNR and CDR2 FQNEAQ (reference sequence). With V trimmed by 7 bases and J by 7 bases, 6 bases remained unmatched. The CDR3 DNA reads TGTGCCAGCAACGACAGGGGGCGCACTGGCTACACCTTC. This encodes CASNDRGRTGYTF.

The chain has TRBV9 and TRBJ1-1; 7 bases agree with TRBD1. Per germline, CDR1 SGDLS and CDR2 YYNGEE. CDR3 length equals 14 residues. Trimming cost V 0 bases and J 4 bases; bases outside gene matches: 3. DNA of the CDR3: TGTGCCAGCAGCGTAGCCAAGGGGGCCACTGAAGCTTTCTTT. Translation gives CASSVAKGATEAFF.

The V gene is TRBV30, the J gene TRBJ1-2; D gene ambiguous. From germline, CDR1 is GTSNPN and CDR2 SVGIG (reference sequence). The CDR3 loop spans 13 amino acids. The germline V and J ends were trimmed by 4 bases and 4 bases, with 13 bases remaining between them. The CDR3 reads CAWKTQAGYGYTF. DNA of the CDR3: TGTGCCTGGAAGACCCAGGCGGGCTATGGCTACACCTTC.

This clone has just a few counts. The V gene is TRBV20-1, the J gene TRBJ2-7; TRBD1 aligns across 8 bases. Trimming cost V 3 bases and J 6 bases; bases outside gene matches: 1. This CDR3 spans 11 amino acids. The V gene's germline CDR1 is DFQATT and CDR2 SNEGSKA (reference sequence). CDR3 coding DNA: TGCAGTGCTAGGACAGGGGTCGAGCAGTACTTC. This gives the protein CSARTGVEQYF.

The chain joins TRBV4-1 to TRBJ2-3; tentative D call: TRBD2 (6 bases). With 0 bases removed from V and 3 bases from J, the gap between germline ends came to 16 bases. Germline assignment: CDR1 MGHRA and CDR2 YSYEKL. The CDR3 has 17 amino acids. The chain's CDR3 is CASSQEASDSMTDTQYF. DNA of the CDR3: TGCGCCAGCAGCCAAGAGGCTAGCGATAGTATGACAGATACGCAGTATTTT.

This clone was found a few times. The chain is built from TRBV3-1 (or the pseudogene TRBV3-2) and TRBJ1-1, with D unclear. Germline loops: CDR1 LGHDT, CDR2 YNNKEL (reference sequence). Trimming shortened V by 4 bases and J by 11 bases, and 11 bases separated the two germline ends. This CDR3 is built from 11 residues. The chain's CDR3 is CASSLGGEAFF. In DNA, the CDR3 is TGTGCCAGCAGCCTGGGCGGGGAGGCTTTCTTT.

This clone is a singleton in its sample. The chain carries TRBV6-6 and TRBJ2-2; no reliable D call. Trimming left V 6 bases short and J 7 bases short, with 12 bases between. CDR1 is MNHNY and CDR2 is SVGAGI in the germline V gene (reference sequence). The CDR3 is 13 amino acids. DNA of the CDR3: TGTGCCAGCAGCCCATCCCGAGACGGGGAGCTGTTTTTT. This sequence encodes CASSPSRDGELFF.

The rearrangement uses TRBV15 and TRBJ1-4, with a possible D match to TRBD1 (5 bases). Germline V lookup: CDR1 LNHNV, CDR2 YYDKDF (reference sequence). Trimming removed 0 bases at V and 8 bases at J, with 13 bases between. The CDR3 length is 15 residues. The CDR3 bases are TGTGCCACCAGCAGAGAGCGGGGCGTCGGGGAAAAACTGTTTTTT. It is translated as CATSRERGVGEKLFF.

The chain combines TRBV19 with TRBJ2-7; TRBD1 might be the D (5 bases). This CDR3 spans 15 amino acids. V was trimmed by 3 bases and J by 0 bases, leaving 12 bases between them. Germline-derived CDR1 and CDR2 are LNHDA and SQIVND (reference sequence). The CDR3 sequence is CASSMTASLSYEQYF. The CDR3 region has the DNA TGTGCCAGTAGTATGACAGCCTCCCTCTCCTACGAGCAGTACTTC.

This clone was observed a single time. The genes are TRBV10-2 and TRBJ2-1; D might be TRBD2 (6 bases). The germline V gene encodes CDR1 WSHSY and CDR2 SAAADI. The V gene lost 5 bases and the J gene lost 0 bases, with 11 bases spanning the gap. The CDR3 is made up of 15 amino acids. In DNA, the CDR3 is TGCGCCAGCAGTCCCGGGAGCAGCTCCTACAATGAGCAGTTCTTC. Translated, it gives CASSPGSSSYNEQFF.